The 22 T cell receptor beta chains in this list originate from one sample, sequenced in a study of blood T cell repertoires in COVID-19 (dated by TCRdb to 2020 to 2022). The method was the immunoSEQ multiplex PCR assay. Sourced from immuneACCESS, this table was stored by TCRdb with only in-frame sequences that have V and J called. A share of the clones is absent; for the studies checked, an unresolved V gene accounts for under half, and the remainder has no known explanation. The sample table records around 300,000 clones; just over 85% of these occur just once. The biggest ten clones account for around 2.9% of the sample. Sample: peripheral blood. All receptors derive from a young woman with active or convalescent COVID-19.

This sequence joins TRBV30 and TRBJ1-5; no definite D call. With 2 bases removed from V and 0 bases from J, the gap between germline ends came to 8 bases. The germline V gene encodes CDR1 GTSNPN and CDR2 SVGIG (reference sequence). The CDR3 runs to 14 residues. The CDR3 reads CAWSQTFSNQPQHF. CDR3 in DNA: TGTGCCTGGAGTCAGACTTTTAGCAATCAGCCCCAGCATTTT.

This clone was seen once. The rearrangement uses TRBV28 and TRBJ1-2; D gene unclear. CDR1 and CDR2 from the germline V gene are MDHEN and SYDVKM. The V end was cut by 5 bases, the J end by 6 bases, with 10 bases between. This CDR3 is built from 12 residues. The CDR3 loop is CASSDFRHGYTF. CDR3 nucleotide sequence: TGTGCCAGCAGTGACTTTCGACATGGCTACACCTTC.

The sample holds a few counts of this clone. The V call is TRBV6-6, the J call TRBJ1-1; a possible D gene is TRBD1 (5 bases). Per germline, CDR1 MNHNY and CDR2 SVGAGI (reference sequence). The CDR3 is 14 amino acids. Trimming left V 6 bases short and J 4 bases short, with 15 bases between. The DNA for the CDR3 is TGTGCCAGCAGAAGTAACCGGGACTTCACTGAAGCTTTCTTT. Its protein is CASRSNRDFTEAFF.

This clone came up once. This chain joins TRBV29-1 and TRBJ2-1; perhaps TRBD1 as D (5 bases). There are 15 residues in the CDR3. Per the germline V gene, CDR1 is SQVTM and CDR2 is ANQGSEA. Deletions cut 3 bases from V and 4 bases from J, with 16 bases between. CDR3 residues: CSVDLVIGAYNEQFF. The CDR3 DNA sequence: TGCAGCGTTGACTTAGTGATTGGGGCATACAATGAGCAGTTCTTC.

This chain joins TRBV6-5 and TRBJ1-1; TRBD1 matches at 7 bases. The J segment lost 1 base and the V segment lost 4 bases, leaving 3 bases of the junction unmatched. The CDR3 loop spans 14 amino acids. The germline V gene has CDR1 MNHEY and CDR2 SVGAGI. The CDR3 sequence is CASSFRGRNTEAFF. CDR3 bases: TGTGCCAGCAGTTTCAGGGGGAGGAACACTGAAGCTTTCTTT.

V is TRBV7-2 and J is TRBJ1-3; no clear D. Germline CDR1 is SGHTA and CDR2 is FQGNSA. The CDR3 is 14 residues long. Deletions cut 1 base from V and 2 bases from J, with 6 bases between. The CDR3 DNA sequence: TGTGCCAGCAGCTTAGGGCTCCCTGGAAACACCATATATTTT. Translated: CASSLGLPGNTIYF.

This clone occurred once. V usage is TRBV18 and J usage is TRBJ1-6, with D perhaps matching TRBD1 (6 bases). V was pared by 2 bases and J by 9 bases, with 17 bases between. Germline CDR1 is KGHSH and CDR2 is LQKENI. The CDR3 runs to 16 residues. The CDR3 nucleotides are TGTGCCAGCTCACCATCCGAGGGGGGGCGCGGTTCACCCCTCCACTTT. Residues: CASSPSEGGRGSPLHF. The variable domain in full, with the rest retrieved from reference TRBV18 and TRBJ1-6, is NAGVMQNPRHLVRRRGQEARLRCSPMKGHSHVYWYRQLPEEGLKFMVYLQKENIIDESGMPKERFSAEFPKEGPSILRIQQVVRGDSAAYFCASSPSEGGRGSPLHFGNGTRLTVT.

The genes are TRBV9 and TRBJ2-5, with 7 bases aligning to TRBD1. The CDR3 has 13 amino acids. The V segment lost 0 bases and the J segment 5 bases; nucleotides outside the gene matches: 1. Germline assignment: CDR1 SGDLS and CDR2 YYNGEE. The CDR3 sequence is CASSVEGAETQYF. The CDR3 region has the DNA TGTGCCAGCAGCGTAGAGGGGGCGGAGACCCAGTACTTC.

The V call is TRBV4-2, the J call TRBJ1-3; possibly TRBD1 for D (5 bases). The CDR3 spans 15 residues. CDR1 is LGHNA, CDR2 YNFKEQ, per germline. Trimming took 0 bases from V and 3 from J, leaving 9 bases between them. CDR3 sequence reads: CASSQDGGVGNTIYF. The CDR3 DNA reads TGTGCCAGCAGCCAAGATGGGGGGGTTGGAAACACCATATATTTT.

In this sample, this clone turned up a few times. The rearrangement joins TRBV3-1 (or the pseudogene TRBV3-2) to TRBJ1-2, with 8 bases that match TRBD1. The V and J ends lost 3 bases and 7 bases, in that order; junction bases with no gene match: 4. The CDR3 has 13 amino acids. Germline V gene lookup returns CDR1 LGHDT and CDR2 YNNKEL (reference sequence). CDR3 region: CASSHAGGAGYTF. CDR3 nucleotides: TGTGCCAGCAGCCACGCAGGGGGCGCTGGCTACACCTTC.

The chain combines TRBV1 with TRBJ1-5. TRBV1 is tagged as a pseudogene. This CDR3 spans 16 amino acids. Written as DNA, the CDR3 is TGCACCAGCGGAAAGGGACTTGGATTTAGCAATCAGCCCCAGCATTTT. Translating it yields CTSGKGLGFSNQPQHF.

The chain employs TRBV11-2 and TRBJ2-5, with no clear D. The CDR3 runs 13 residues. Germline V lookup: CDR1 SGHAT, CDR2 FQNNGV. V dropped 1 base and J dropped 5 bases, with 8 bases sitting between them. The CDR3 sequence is CASSLARYETQYF. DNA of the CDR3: TGTGCCAGCAGCTTAGCTAGGTACGAGACCCAGTACTTC.

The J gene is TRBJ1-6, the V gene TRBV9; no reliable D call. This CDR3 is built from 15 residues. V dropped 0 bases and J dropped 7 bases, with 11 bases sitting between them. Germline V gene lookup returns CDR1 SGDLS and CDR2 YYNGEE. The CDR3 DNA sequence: TGTGCCAGCAGCGTAGCGGGCGGGGTAAATTCACCCCTCCACTTT. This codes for CASSVAGGVNSPLHF.

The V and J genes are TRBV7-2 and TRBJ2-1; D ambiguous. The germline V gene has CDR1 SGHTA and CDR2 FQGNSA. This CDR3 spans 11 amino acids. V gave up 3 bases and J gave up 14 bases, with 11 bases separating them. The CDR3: CASSLQLEKFF. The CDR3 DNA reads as TGTGCCAGCAGCTTGCAATTGGAGAAGTTCTTC. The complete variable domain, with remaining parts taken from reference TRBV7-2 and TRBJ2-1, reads GAGVSQSPSNKVTEKGKDVELRCDPISGHTALYWYRQSLGQGLEFLIYFQGNSAPDKSGLPSDRFSAERTGGSVSTLTIQRTQQEDSAVYLCASSLQLEKFFGPGTRLTVL.

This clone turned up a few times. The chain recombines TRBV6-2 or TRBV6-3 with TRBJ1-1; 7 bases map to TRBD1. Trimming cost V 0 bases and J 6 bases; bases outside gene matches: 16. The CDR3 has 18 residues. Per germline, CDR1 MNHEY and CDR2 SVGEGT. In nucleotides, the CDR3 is TGTGCCAGCAGTTACTCTCGGTGGAGGGTCAGGGGGAAGGCTGAAGCTTTCTTT. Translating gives CASSYSRWRVRGKAEAFF.

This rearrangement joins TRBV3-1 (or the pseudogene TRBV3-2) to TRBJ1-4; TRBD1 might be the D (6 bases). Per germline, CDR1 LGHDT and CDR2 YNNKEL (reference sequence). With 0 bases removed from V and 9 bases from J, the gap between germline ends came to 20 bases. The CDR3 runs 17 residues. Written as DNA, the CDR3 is TGTGCCAGCAGCCAAGACAGTACGGGACACACGAAGAAAAAACTGTTTTTT. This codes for CASSQDSTGHTKKKLFF.

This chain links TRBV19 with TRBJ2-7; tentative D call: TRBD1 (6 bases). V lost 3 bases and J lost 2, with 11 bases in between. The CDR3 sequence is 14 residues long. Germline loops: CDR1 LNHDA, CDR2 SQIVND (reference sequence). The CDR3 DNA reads TGTGCCAGTAGTATGAGGGCAGGGGCCTACGAGCAGTACTTC. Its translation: CASSMRAGAYEQYF.

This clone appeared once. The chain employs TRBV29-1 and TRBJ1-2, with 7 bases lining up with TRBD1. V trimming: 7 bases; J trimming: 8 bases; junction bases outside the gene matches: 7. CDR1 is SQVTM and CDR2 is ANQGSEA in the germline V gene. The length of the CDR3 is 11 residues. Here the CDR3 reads CSDRGPGGYTF. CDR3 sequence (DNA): TGCAGCGACAGGGGACCAGGCGGCTACACCTTC.

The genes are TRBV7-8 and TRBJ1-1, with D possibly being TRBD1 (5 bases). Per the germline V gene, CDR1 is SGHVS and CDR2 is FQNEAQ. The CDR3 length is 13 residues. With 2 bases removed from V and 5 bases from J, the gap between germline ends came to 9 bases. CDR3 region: CASSLPPGTEAFF. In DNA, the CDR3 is TGTGCCAGCAGCTTACCCCCAGGGACTGAAGCTTTCTTT.

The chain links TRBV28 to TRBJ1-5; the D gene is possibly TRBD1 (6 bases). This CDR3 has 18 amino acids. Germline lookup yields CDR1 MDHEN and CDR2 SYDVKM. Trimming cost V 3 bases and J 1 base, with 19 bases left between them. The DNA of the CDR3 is TGTGCCAGCAGTTTGTCGGGTGGGGGCCGGCGGAGCAATCAGCCCCAGCATTTT. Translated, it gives CASSLSGGGRRSNQPQHF.

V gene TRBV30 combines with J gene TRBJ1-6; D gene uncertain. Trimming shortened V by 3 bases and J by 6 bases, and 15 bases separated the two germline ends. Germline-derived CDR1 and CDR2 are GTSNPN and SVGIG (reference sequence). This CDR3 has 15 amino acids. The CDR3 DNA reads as TGTGCCTGGAGCGGGCGGGCCAGGATTAATTCACCCCTCCACTTT. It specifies CAWSGRARINSPLHF.

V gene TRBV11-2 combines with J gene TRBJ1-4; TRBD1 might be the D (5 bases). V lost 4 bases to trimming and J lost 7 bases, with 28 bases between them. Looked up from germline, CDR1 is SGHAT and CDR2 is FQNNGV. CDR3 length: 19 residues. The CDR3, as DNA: TGTGCCAGCAGCTCGCGGCCCGGGGGTAGTTCGAGTGTTGGTGAAAAACTGTTTTTT. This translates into CASSSRPGGSSSVGEKLFF.